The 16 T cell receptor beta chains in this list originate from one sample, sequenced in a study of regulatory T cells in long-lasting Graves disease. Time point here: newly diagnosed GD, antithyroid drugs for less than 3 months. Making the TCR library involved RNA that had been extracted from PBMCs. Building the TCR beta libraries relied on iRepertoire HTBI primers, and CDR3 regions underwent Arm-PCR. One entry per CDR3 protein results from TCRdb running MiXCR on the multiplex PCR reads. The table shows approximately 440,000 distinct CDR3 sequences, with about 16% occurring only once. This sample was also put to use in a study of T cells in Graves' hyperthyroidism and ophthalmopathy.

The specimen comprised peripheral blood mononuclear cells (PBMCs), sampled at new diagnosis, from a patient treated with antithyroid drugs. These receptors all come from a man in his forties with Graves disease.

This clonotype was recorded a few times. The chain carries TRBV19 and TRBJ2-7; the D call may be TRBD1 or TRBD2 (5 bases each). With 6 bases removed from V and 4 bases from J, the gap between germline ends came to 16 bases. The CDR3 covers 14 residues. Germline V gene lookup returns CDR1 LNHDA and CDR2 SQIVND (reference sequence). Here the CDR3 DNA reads TGTGCCAGTAGCAGGGACGGTGGACTGTACGAGCAGTACTTC. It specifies CASSRDGGLYEQYF.

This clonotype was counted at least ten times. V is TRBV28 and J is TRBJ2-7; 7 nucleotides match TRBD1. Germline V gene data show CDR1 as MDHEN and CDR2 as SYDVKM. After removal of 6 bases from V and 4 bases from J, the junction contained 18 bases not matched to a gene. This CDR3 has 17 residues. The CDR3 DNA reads TGTGCCAGCAGCCTTTCCGGGACAGACAAATGGGATTACGAGCAGTACTTC. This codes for CASSLSGTDKWDYEQYF.

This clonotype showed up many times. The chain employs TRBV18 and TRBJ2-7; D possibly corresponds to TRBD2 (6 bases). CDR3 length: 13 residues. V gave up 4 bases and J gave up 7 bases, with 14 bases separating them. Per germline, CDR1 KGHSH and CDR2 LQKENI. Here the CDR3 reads CASSRGDVVEQYF. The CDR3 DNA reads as TGTGCCAGCTCACGCGGGGACGTCGTGGAGCAGTACTTC.

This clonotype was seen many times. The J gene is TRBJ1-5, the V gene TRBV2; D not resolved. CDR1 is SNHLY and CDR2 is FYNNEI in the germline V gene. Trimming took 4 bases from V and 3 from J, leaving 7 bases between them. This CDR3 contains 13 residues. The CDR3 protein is CASSGQINQPQHF. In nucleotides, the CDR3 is TGTGCCAGCAGTGGGCAGATCAATCAGCCCCAGCATTTT.

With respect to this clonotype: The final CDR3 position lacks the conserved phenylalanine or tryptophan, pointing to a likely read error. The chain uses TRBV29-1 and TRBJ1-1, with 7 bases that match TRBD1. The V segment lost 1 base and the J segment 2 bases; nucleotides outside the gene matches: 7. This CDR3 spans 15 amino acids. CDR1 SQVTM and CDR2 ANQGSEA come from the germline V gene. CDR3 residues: CSVEASGTDNTEAFS. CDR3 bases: TGCAGCGTTGAAGCCTCCGGGACAGACAACACTGAAGCTTTCTCT.

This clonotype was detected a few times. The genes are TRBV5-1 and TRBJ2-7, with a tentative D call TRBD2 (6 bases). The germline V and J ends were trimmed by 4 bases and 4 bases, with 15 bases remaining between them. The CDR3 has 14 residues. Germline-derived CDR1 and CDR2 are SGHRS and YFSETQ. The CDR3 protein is CASSPAGRVYEQYF. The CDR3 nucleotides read TGCGCCAGCAGCCCGGCGGGGAGAGTGTACGAGCAGTACTTC.

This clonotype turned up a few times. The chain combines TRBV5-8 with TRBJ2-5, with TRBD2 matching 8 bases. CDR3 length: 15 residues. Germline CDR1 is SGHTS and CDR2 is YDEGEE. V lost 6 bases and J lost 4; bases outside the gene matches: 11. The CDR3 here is CASTKAGDFLETQYF. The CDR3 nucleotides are TGTGCCAGCACCAAAGCGGGAGATTTTCTAGAGACCCAGTACTTC.

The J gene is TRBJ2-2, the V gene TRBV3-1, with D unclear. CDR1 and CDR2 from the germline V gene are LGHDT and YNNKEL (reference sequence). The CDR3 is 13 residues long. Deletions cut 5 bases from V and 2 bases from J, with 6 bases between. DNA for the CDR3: TGTGCCAGCAGCAACCAAAACACCGGGGAGCTGTTTTTT. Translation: CASSNQNTGELFF.

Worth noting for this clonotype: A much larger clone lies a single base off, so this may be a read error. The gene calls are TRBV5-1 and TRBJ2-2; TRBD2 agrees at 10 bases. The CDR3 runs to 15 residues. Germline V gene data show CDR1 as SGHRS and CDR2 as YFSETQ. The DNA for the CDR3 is TGCGCCAGCAGCTTCAGCGGGAGGGAATCCGGGGAGCCGTTTTTT. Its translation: CASSFSGRESGEPFF.

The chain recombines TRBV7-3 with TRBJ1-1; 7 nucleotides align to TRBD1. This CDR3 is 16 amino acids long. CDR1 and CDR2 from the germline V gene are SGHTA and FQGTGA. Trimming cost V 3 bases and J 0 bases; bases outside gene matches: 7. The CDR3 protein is CASSLTRDSMNTEAFF. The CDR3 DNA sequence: TGTGCCAGCAGCTTGACCAGGGACAGCATGAACACTGAAGCTTTCTTT.

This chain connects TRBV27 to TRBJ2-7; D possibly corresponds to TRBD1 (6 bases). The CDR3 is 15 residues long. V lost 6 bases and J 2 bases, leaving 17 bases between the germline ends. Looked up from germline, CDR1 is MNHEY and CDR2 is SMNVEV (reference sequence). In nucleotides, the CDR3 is TGTGCCAGCAGCCCCGTGGGGGCAGCACCCTACGAGCAGTACTTC. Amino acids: CASSPVGAAPYEQYF.

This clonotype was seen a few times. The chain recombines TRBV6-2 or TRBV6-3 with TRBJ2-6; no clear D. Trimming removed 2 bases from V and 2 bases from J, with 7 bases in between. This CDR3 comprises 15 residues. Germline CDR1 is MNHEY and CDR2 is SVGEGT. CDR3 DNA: TGTGCCAGCAGTTACATGGGTACTGGGGCCAACGTCCTGACTTTC. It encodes CASSYMGTGANVLTF.

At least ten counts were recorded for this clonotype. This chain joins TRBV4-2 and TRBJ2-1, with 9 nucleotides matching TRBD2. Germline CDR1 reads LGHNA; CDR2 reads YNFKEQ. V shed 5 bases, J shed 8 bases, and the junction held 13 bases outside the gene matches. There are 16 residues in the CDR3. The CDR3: CASSSTLAGERYEQFF. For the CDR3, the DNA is TGTGCCAGCAGCTCAACCTTAGCGGGAGAGAGGTATGAGCAGTTCTTC.

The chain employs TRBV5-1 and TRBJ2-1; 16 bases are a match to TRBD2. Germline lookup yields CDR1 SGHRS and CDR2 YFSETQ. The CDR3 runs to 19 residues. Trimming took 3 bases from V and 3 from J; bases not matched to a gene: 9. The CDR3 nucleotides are TGCGCCAGCAGCTGGACCGGGACTAGCGGGAGGGCCTACTACAATGAGCAGTTCTTC. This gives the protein CASSWTGTSGRAYYNEQFF.

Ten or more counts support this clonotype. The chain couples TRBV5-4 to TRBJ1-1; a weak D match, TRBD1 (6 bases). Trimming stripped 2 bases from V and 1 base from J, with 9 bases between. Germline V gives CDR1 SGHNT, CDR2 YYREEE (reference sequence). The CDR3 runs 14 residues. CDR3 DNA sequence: TGTGCCAGCAGCTTCCAGGACAGGAACACTGAAGCTTTCTTT. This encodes CASSFQDRNTEAFF.

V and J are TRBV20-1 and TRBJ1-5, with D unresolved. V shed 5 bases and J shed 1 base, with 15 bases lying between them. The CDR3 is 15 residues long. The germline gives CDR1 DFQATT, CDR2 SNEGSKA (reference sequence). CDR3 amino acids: CSARTMRQSNQPQHF. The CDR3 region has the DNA TGCAGTGCTCGGACTATGAGGCAGAGCAATCAGCCCCAGCATTTT.